This TCR beta chain was identified in a study of tumor-infiltrating lymphocytes in primary liver carcinoma. TCR beta cDNA came from about 0.55 ug total RNA, primed with a constant-region primer. What produced the TCR beta libraries was three nested multiplex PCR rounds using slightly modified ARM-PCR. Running nine to ten cycles apiece, the first two PCR rounds relied on TRBV1-TRBV30 forward primers together with a C-beta reverse primer. One entry per CDR3 protein results from TCRdb running MiXCR on the multiplex PCR reads. The table shows about 84,000 distinct CDR3 sequences, with 65% to 80% occurring only once. As regards this clonotype: What it binds is not known. The conserved closing phenylalanine or tryptophan is absent in this CDR3, likely reflecting a read error.

From approximately 20-30 mg of unsorted bulk tissue, DNA and RNA were co-extracted together. Surgical resection was used to treat these primary liver carcinoma patients. Every tumor was sampled at five separate regions. The CDR3 consists of 13 residues. V lost 5 bases to trimming and J lost 2 bases, with 10 bases between them. Germline V lookup: CDR1 SQVTM, CDR2 ANQGSEA. Overall study results and limits: Top-250-clone fractions were significantly higher in tumors than in blood (p = 0.039). Merely some 8-24% of top clones spanned all five tumor regions.

The TCR originated in a man aged 40-49 years with primary liver carcinoma and hepatitis B virus infection. Sequenced: liver tumor tissue from sampling region 1. Subset reported: tumor region T1, superior pole. This chain joins TRBV29-1 and TRBJ1-5; D is uncertain. CDR3 region: CSVSGSGNQPQHL. CDR3 DNA sequence: TGCAGCGTTAGCGGTTCGGGCAATCAGCCCCAGCATTTA.